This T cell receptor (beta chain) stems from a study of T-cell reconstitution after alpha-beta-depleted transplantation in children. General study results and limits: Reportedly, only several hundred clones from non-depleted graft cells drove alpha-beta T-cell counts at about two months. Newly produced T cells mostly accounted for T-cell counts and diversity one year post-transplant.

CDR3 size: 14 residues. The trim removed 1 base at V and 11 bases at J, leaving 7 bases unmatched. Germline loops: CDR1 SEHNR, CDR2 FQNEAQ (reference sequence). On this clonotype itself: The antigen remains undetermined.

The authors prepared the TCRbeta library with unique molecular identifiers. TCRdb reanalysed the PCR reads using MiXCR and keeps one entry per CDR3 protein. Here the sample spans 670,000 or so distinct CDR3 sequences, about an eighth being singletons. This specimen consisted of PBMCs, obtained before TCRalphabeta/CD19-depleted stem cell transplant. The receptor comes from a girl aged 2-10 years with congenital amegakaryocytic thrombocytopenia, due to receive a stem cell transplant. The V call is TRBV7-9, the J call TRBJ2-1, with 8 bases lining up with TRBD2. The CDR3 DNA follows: TGTGCCAGCAGCTTAGGGGGACTAGGGACCCAGCAGTTCTTC. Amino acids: CASSLGGLGTQQFF.